The sequence of this TCR beta chain was determined in a study of sequential checkpoint blockade in melanoma. For the study at large: Patients were randomized 1:1 to nivolumab-then-ipilimumab or ipilimumab-then-nivolumab first-line.

Germline V gene lookup returns CDR1 MGHDK and CDR2 SYGVNS. The CDR3 covers 15 residues. Trimming removed 10 bases from V and 5 bases from J, with 23 bases in between. Stated treatment: randomized to nivolumab then ipilimumab (arm A) or the reverse (arm B). DNA-damaging chemotherapy had not been given to any patient beforehand. Here immunoSEQ multiplex PCR was the method, and the copy in TCRdb shows in-frame clones only, minus some. The table lists approximately 26,000 clones, around 73% of them singletons. This clone was counted a single time. The rearrangement joins TRBV25-1 to TRBJ1-2; D possibly corresponds to TRBD1 (6 bases). This specimen consisted of CD8+ T cells sorted from blood (inferred from file names), obtained from a patient given nivolumab and ipilimumab in sequence. This TCR came from a human donor with melanoma. The CDR3 DNA reads TGTGCCACCGAAATGGGGTCAGGGGTAGGGTATGGCTACACCTTC. Protein: CATEMGSGVGYGYTF.